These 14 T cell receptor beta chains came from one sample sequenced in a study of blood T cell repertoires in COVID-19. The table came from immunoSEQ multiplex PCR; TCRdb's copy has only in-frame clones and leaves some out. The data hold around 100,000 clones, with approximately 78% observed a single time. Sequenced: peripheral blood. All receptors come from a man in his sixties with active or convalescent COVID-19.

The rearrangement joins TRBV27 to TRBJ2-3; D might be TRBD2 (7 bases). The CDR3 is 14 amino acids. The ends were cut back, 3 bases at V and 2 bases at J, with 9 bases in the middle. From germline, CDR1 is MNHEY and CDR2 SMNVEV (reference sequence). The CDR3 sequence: CASSLGGPTDTQYF. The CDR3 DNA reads TGTGCCAGCAGTTTGGGGGGGCCCACAGATACGCAGTATTTT.

CDR3 in amino acids: CASSDGTRRTDTQYF. For the CDR3, the DNA is TGTGCCAGCAGCGACGGGACTAGACGCACAGATACGCAGTATTTT. This sequence joins TRBV21-1 and TRBJ2-3; TRBD2, as called in the table, went unchecked against the DNA. TRBV21-1 is listed as a pseudogene. The CDR3 extends over 15 amino acids.

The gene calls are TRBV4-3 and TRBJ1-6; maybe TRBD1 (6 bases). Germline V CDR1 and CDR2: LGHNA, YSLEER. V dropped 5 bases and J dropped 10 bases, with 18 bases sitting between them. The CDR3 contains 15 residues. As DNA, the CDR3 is TGCGCCAGCAGCGCCCGACAGGACACGGGATCACCCCTCCACTTT. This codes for CASSARQDTGSPLHF.

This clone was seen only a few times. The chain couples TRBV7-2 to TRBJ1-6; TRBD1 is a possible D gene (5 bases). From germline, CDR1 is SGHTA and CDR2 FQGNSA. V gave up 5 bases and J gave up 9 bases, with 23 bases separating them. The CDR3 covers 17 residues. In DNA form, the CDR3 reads TGTGCCAGCAGCCCTGGACAACTTGCGGGGGGAGGTTCACCCCTCCACTTT. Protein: CASSPGQLAGGGSPLHF.

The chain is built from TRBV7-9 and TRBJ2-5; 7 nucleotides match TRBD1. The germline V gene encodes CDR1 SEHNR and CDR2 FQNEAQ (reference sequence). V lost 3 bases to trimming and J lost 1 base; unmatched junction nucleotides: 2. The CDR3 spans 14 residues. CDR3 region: CASSLGTAQETQYF. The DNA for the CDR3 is TGTGCCAGCAGCTTGGGGACAGCCCAAGAGACCCAGTACTTC.

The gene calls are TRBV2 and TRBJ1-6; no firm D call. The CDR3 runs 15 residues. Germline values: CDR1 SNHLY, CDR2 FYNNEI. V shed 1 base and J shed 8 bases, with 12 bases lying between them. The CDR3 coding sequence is TGTGCCAGCAGTGAAGGATGGCTGGAGGATTCACCCCTCCACTTT. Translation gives CASSEGWLEDSPLHF.

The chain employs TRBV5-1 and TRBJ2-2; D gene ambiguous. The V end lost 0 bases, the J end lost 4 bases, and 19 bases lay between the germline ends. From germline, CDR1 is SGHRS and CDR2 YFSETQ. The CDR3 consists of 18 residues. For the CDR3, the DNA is TGCGCCAGCAGCTTGGGCGCCCGACTTAAAAACGGCACCGGGGAGCTGTTTTTT. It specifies CASSLGARLKNGTGELFF. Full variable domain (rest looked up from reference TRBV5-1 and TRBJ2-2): KAGVTQTPRYLIKTRGQQVTLSCSPISGHRSVSWYQQTPGQGLQFLFEYFSETQRNKGNFPGRFSGRQFSNSRSEMNVSTLELGDSALYLCASSLGARLKNGTGELFFGEGSRLTVL.

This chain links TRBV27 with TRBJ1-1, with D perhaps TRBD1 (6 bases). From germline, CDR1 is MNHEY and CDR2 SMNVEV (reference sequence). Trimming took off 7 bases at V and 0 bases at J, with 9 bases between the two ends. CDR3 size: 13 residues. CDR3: CASTGTLNTEAFF. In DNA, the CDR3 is TGTGCCAGCACCGGGACACTGAACACTGAAGCTTTCTTT.

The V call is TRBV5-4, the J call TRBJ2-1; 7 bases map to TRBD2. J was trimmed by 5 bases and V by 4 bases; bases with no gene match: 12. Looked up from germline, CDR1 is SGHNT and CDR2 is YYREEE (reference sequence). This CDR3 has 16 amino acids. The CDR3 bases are TGTGCCAGCAGCCCCCGTCTGGCGGGAGTCAACAATGAGCAGTTCTTC. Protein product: CASSPRLAGVNNEQFF.

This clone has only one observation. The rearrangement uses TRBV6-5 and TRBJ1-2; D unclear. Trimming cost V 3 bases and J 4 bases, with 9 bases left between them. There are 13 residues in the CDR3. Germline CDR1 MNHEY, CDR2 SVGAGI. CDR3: CASSYSDGYGYTF. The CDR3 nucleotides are TGTGCCAGCAGTTATTCAGATGGCTATGGCTACACCTTC.

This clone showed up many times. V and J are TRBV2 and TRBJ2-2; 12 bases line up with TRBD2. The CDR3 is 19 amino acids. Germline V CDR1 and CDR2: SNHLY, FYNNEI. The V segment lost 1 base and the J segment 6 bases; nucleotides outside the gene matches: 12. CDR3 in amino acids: CASSEDTNTSGRIPGELFF. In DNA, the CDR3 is TGTGCCAGCAGTGAAGACACAAATACTAGCGGGAGGATTCCCGGGGAGCTGTTTTTT.

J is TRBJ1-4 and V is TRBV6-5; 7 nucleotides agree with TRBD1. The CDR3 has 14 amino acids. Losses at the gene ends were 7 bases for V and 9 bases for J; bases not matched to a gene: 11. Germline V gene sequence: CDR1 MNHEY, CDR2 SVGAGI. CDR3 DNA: TGTGCCAGCACCATAGGAGGGACAGTGAAAAAACTGTTTTTT. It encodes CASTIGGTVKKLFF.

Here the CDR3 reads CASSVAGTGGLNTEAFF. The CDR3 DNA reads as TGTGCCAGCAGCGTAGCCGGGACAGGGGGCTTGAACACTGAAGCTTTCTTT. The chain is built from TRBV9 and TRBJ1-1; 12 nucleotides align to TRBD1. V was clipped by 0 bases and J by 0 bases; unmatched bases: 3. Germline V lookup: CDR1 SGDLS, CDR2 YYNGEE. The CDR3 spans 17 residues.

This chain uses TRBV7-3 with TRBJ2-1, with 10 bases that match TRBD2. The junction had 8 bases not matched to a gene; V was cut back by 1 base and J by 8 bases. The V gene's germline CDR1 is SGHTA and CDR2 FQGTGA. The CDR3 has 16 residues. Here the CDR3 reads CASSLMASGRVHEQFF. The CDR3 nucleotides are TGTGCCAGCAGCTTAATGGCCAGCGGGAGGGTACATGAGCAGTTCTTC.